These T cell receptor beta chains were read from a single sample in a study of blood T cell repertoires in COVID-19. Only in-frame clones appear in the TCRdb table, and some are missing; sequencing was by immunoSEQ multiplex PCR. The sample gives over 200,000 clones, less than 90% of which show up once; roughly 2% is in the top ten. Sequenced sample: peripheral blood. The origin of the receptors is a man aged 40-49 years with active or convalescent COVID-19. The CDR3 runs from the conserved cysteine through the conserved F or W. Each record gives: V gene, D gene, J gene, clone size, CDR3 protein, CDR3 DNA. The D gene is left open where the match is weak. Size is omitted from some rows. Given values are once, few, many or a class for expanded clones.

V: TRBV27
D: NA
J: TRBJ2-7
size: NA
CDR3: CASSWGDQGEYEQYF
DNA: TGTGCCAGCAGTTGGGGGGATCAGGGGGAGTACGAGCAGTACTTC

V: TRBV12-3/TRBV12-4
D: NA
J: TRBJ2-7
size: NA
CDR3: CASSLMPVGEQYF
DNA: TGTGCCAGCAGTTTAATGCCCGTCGGGGAGCAGTACTTC

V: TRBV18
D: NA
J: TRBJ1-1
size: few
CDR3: CASSPQRSPGQDTEAFF
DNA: TGTGCCAGCTCACCCCAAAGGAGTCCAGGGCAGGACACTGAAGCTTTCTTT

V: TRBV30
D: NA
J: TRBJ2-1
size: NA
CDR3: CAWTRSYNEQFF
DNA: TGTGCCTGGACCAGGTCCTACAATGAGCAGTTCTTC

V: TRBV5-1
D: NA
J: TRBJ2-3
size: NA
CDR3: CASSPGTSTDTQYF
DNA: TGCGCCAGCAGCCCTGGGACTAGCACAGATACGCAGTATTTT

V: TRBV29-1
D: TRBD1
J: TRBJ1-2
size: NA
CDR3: CSAGTVGYTF
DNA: TGCAGCGCGGGGACAGTTGGCTACACCTTC

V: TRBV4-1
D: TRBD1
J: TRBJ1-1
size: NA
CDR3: CASSQDRETGRRAFF
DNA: TGCGCCAGCAGCCAAGATCGAGAGACAGGGCGGAGAGCTTTCTTT

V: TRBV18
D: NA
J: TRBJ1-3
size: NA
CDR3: CASSHGQVEGGNTIYF
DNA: TGTGCCAGCTCGCACGGCCAGGTTGAAGGTGGAAACACCATATATTTT

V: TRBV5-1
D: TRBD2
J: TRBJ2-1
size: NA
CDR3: CASSGASGYNEQFF
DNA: TGCGCCAGCAGCGGCGCTAGCGGATACAATGAGCAGTTCTTC

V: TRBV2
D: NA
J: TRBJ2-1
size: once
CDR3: CATIIEGSYNEQFF
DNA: TGTGCCACCATTATCGAGGGCTCCTACAATGAGCAGTTCTTC

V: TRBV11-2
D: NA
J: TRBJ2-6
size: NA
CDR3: CASRQFSGANVLTF
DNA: TGTGCCAGCAGGCAGTTCTCTGGGGCCAACGTCCTGACTTTC

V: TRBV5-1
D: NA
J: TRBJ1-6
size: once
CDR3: CASRGHESYNSPLHF
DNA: TGCGCCAGCAGGGGACATGAATCCTATAATTCACCCCTCCACTTT

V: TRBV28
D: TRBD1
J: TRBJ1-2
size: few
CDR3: CASSSEAGTGGLNGYGYTF
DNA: TGTGCCAGCAGCTCCGAAGCCGGGACAGGGGGCTTGAATGGCTATGGCTACACCTTC

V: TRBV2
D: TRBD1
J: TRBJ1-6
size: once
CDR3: CASSEFLRQGRTYNSPLHF
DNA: TGTGCCAGCAGTGAATTTCTCCGACAGGGCAGGACTTATAATTCACCCCTCCACTTT

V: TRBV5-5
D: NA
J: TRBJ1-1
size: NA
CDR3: CASSARGLTLNTEAFF
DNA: TGTGCCAGCAGCGCACGTGGACTGACGTTGAACACTGAAGCTTTCTTT

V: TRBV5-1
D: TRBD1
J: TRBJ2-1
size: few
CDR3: CASSAGTGDNEQFF
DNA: TGCGCCAGCAGCGCCGGGACAGGGGACAATGAGCAGTTCTTC

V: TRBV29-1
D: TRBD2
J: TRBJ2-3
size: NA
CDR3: CSVVGTSGSSDTQYF
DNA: TGCAGCGTCGTAGGGACTAGCGGGAGTTCAGATACGCAGTATTTT

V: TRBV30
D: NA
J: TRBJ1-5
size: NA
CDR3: CAWRLPARGQPQHF
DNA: TGTGCCTGGAGACTGCCCGCAAGGGGTCAGCCCCAGCATTTT

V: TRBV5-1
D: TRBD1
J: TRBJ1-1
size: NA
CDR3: CASSRQGYSEAFF
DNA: TGCGCCAGCAGCCGACAGGGATATTCTGAAGCTTTCTTT

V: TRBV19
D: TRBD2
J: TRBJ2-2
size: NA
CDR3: CASSIVPAGGAGELFF
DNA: TGTGCCAGTAGTATAGTTCCAGCGGGAGGAGCCGGGGAGCTGTTTTTT

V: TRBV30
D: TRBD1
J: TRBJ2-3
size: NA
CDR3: CAWSVGGLRGRTDTQYF
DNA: TGTGCCTGGAGTGTAGGGGGCCTACGGGGTCGCACAGATACGCAGTATTTT

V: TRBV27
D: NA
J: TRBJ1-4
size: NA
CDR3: CASSLDRDMGEKLFF
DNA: TGTGCCAGCAGCCTAGACCGGGACATGGGAGAAAAACTGTTTTTT

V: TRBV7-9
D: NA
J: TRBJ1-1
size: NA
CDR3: CASSPLPRAPGLNTEAFF
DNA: TGTGCCAGCAGCCCGCTCCCCAGAGCCCCGGGGTTGAACACTGAAGCTTTCTTT

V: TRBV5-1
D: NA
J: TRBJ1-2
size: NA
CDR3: CASSLAGADYGYTF
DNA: TGCGCCAGCAGCTTGGCAGGGGCGGACTATGGCTACACCTTC

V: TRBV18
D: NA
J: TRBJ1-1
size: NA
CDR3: CASSPETVLMNTEAFF
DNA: TGTGCCAGCTCACCCGAGACAGTCCTTATGAACACTGAAGCTTTCTTT

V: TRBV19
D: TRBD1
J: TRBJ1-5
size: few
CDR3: CATRTGQSNQPQHF
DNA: TGTGCCACCCGGACAGGGCAAAGCAATCAGCCCCAGCATTTT

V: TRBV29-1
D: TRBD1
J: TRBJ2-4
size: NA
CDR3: CSGGTVNIQYF
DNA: TGCAGCGGGGGGACAGTAAACATTCAGTACTTC

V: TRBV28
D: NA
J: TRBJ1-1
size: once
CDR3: CASSFSGGNTEAFF
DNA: TGTGCCAGCAGTTTCTCCGGGGGGAACACTGAAGCTTTCTTT

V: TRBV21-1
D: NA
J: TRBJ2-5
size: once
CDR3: CKIEGLAGVTYQETQYF
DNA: TGTAAAATAGAGGGACTAGCGGGGGTCACGTACCAAGAGACCCAGTACTTC

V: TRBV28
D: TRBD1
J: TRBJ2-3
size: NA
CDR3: CASSTSPGQGRWRDTQYF
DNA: TGTGCCAGCAGTACCTCACCGGGACAGGGAAGGTGGCGAGATACGCAGTATTTT

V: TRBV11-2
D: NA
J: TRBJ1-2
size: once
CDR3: CASSVDRGSNYGYTF
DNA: TGTGCCAGCAGCGTAGACCGCGGTTCCAACTATGGCTACACCTTC

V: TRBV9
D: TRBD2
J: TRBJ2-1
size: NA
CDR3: CASSPGFAGGRGNEQFF
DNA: TGTGCCAGCAGCCCCGGCTTCGCGGGAGGTCGAGGCAATGAGCAGTTCTTC

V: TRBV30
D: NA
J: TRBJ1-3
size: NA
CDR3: CAWSGNLRGNTIYF
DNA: TGTGCCTGGAGTGGGAACTTGAGGGGAAACACCATATATTTT

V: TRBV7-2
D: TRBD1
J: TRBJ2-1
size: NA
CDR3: CASSFGQGYEQFF
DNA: TGTGCCAGCAGCTTCGGACAGGGCTATGAGCAGTTCTTC

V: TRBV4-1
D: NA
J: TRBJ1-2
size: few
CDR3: CASSQDLGYGDHTF
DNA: TGCGCCAGCAGCCAAGACTTGGGGTACGGGGATCACACCTTC

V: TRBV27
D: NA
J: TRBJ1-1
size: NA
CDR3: CASSLFSPGAGNTEAFF
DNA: TGTGCCAGCAGTTTATTTTCGCCAGGTGCGGGGAACACTGAAGCTTTCTTT